The 14 T cell receptor beta chains given below trace back to one sample, sequenced in a study of shared clonotypes between healthy human individuals. Repertoires were generated with immunoSEQ multiplex PCR, while TCRdb's copy carries only in-frame clones and drops some. The table shows about 600,000 clones, with 95% to 98% occurring only once. Sequencing was performed on naive CD4+ T cells sorted from blood. Documented subset: CD45RA+ positively selected. The receptors were gathered from a woman in her 30s in good health.

The chain uses TRBV5-1 and TRBJ1-4, with D unclear. Between the trimmed V and J ends, which lost 5 bases and 8 bases, there was a span of 13 bases. CDR3 length equals 13 residues. Germline values: CDR1 SGHRS, CDR2 YFSETQ. CDR3 sequence: CASSAAGGEKLFF. The CDR3 region has the DNA TGCGCCAGCAGTGCCGCAGGCGGGGAAAAACTGTTTTTT.

The rearrangement joins TRBV5-1 to TRBJ2-7; 9 bases fit TRBD2. Germline V gene data show CDR1 as SGHRS and CDR2 as YFSETQ. The CDR3 totals 15 residues. Germline trimming cut 4 bases from V and 0 bases from J; bases unmatched to any gene: 5. The CDR3 DNA reads as TGCGCCAGCAGCCTTAGCGGGAGAGACTCCTACGAGCAGTACTTC. Protein product: CASSLSGRDSYEQYF.

This clone was found a few times. Distinct nucleotide sequences in the sample also encode this CDR3. In DNA, the CDR3 is TGCGCCAGCAGCTTGACAGGGGACACTGAAGCTTTCTTT. Translated, it gives CASSLTGDTEAFF. V usage is TRBV5-1 and J usage is TRBJ1-1; 7 bases line up with TRBD1. CDR1 and CDR2 (germline): SGHRS, YFSETQ. The CDR3 has 13 amino acids. With 1 base clipped from V and 3 bases from J, the junction kept 0 bases outside the gene matches.

V gene TRBV27 combines with J gene TRBJ2-7; 8 bases line up with TRBD1. V trimming: 4 bases; J trimming: 5 bases; junction bases outside the gene matches: 4. Germline V gives CDR1 MNHEY, CDR2 SMNVEV (reference sequence). The CDR3 spans 13 residues. CDR3 bases: TGTGCCAGCAGTTGGACAGGGTTAGACGAGCAGTACTTC. Translating it yields CASSWTGLDEQYF.

The rearrangement uses TRBV18 and TRBJ2-1; 10 positions match TRBD1. CDR1 and CDR2 from the germline V gene are KGHSH and LQKENI. This CDR3 is 15 amino acids long. V was clipped by 3 bases and J by 4 bases; unmatched bases: 3. CDR3 coding DNA: TGTGCCAGCTCACCCGGGACAGGGGCGTACAATGAGCAGTTCTTC. This encodes CASSPGTGAYNEQFF.

The rearrangement joins TRBV6-1 to TRBJ2-1; 11 bases align to TRBD2. This CDR3 is built from 18 residues. CDR1 and CDR2 from the germline V gene are MNHNS and SASEGT. V dropped 4 bases and J dropped 2; count of bases not matched to a gene: 10. CDR3: CASSGRTSGRRTYNEQFF. Here the CDR3 DNA reads TGTGCCAGCAGTGGTCGGACTAGCGGGCGAAGAACCTACAATGAGCAGTTCTTC.

This rearrangement joins TRBV11-2 to TRBJ2-2; the match to TRBD2 covers 8 bases. Germline CDR1 reads SGHAT; CDR2 reads FQNNGV. V lost 5 bases, J lost 6 bases, and 11 bases stayed unmatched. This CDR3 region has 16 residues. CDR3 residues: CASSSKVAGSAGELFF. CDR3 DNA: TGTGCCAGCAGCAGCAAGGTAGCGGGATCAGCCGGGGAGCTGTTTTTT.

Worth noting for this clone: One end of the junction varies from germline; a read error may be responsible. This rearrangement joins TRBV27 to TRBJ2-2; 12 bases fit TRBD1. The CDR3 is made up of 19 amino acids. From germline, CDR1 is MNHEY and CDR2 SMNVEV (reference sequence). CDR3 coding DNA: TGTGCCAGCAGTATATCCCGGGACAGGGGGCGTACGAACACCGGGGAGCTGTTTTTT. This codes for CASSISRDRGRTNTGELFF.

V usage is TRBV5-4 and J usage is TRBJ1-6; 7 bases map to TRBD1. The CDR3 length is 15 residues. Per the germline V gene, CDR1 is SGHNT and CDR2 is YYREEE (reference sequence). With 1 base clipped from V and 5 bases from J, the junction kept 3 bases outside the gene matches. Here the CDR3 DNA reads TGTGCCAGCAGCTTGAGGACAGGAAATAATTCACCCCTCCACTTT. This translates into CASSLRTGNNSPLHF. The variable domain in full, with the rest retrieved from reference TRBV5-4 and TRBJ1-6, is ETGVTQSPTHLIKTRGQQVTLRCSSQSGHNTVSWYQQALGQGPQFIFQYYREEENGRGNFPPRFSGLQFPNYSSELNVNALELDDSALYLCASSLRTGNNSPLHFGNGTRLTVT.

This clone was recorded only once. The CDR3 DNA is TGCGCCAGTGAACCGGGACTAGCGGGATTGGAGACCCAGTACTTC. It encodes CASEPGLAGLETQYF. The chain joins TRBV5-1 to TRBJ2-5; 13 bases are shared with TRBD2. V shed 8 bases and J 5 bases; nucleotides not matched to a gene: 9. Germline-derived CDR1 and CDR2 are SGHRS and YFSETQ. This CDR3 has 15 amino acids.

The V and J genes are TRBV18 and TRBJ2-1; 7 bases fit TRBD2. Germline assignment: CDR1 KGHSH and CDR2 LQKENI. This CDR3 contains 15 residues. V gave up 0 bases and J gave up 11 bases; unmatched junction bases: 10. The CDR3 spells CASSPPSASGAQQFF. CDR3 coding DNA: TGTGCCAGCTCACCACCGAGCGCTAGCGGAGCCCAGCAGTTCTTC.

V usage is TRBV28 and J usage is TRBJ2-1; D is unclear. V was trimmed by 2 bases and J by 7 bases, leaving 6 bases between them. CDR1 is MDHEN, CDR2 SYDVKM, per germline. The length of the CDR3 is 12 residues. The CDR3 here is CASSLVWNEQFF. CDR3 in DNA: TGTGCCAGCAGTTTAGTTTGGAATGAGCAGTTCTTC.

The gene calls are TRBV27 and TRBJ2-7, with 8 nucleotides matching TRBD1. CDR1 MNHEY and CDR2 SMNVEV come from the germline V gene (reference sequence). V shed 5 bases, J shed 3 bases, and the junction held 6 bases outside the gene matches. This CDR3 contains 14 residues. CDR3 coding DNA: TGTGCCAGCAGTACCGGACAGGGAAGCTACGAGCAGTACTTC. It is translated as CASSTGQGSYEQYF.

J is TRBJ1-5 and V is TRBV28; the D is unclear. The germline gives CDR1 MDHEN, CDR2 SYDVKM. CDR3 length equals 12 residues. The V end lost 8 bases, the J end lost 3 bases, and 8 bases lay between the germline ends. The CDR3 coding sequence is TGTGCCAGCGGGCCGCTCAATCAGCCCCAGCATTTT. Amino acid sequence: CASGPLNQPQHF.